This T cell receptor (beta chain) was recorded in a study of T cells in tuberculosis. General study findings and limits: The TCR-beta difference was not significant; alpha differences partly reflected length.

Note on this clone: Its specificity is not known.

Per the germline V gene, CDR1 is SGHTA and CDR2 is FQGNSA. V lost 0 bases and J lost 4; bases outside the gene matches: 0. CDR3 length: 14 residues. Measured with immunoSEQ multiplex PCR; TCRdb has only the in-frame clones, and not every one. The sample consists of tens of thousands of clones, around 95% of them appearing once. Unsorted cryopreserved PBMC were sequenced, averaging around 100,000 T cells per clinical donor. The receptor was derived from a donor between 5 and 29 years old with latent tuberculosis or without tuberculosis infection. The specimen sequenced was PBMCs. The chain links TRBV7-2 to TRBJ1-5; the match to TRBD1 covers 7 bases. The CDR3 sequence is CASSLATGNQPQHF. The CDR3 DNA reads TGTGCCAGCAGCTTAGCGACAGGGAATCAGCCCCAGCATTTT.